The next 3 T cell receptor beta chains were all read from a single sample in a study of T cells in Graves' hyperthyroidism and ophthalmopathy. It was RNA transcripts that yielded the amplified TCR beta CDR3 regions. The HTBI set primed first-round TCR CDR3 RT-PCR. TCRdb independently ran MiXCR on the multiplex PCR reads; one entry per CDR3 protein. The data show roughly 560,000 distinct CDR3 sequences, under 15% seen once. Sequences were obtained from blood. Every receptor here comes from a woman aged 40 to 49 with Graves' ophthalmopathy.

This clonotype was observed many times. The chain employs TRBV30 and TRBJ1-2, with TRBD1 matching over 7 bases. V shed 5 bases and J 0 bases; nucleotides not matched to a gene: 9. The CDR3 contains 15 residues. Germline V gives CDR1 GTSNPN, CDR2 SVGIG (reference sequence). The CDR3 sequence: CAWQRGGQSNYGYTF. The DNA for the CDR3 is TGTGCCTGGCAACGAGGGGGACAGTCTAACTATGGCTACACCTTC.

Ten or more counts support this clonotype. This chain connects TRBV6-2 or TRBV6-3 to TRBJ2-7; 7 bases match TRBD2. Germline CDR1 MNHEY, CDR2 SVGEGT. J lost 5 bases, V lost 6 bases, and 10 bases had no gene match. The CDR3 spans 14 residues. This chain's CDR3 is CASSPGLGANEQYF. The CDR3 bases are TGTGCCAGCAGCCCAGGACTAGGGGCCAACGAGCAGTACTTC.

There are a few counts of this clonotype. The DNA of the CDR3 is TGCGCCAGCAGCCAAGAAGAGGGGAACGCAGATACGCAGTATTTT. Its protein product is CASSQEEGNADTQYF. V and J are TRBV4-1 and TRBJ2-3; D possibly matches TRBD1 or TRBD2 (5 bases each). Trimming cost V 0 bases and J 4 bases, with 11 bases left between them. Germline V gene data show CDR1 as MGHRA and CDR2 as YSYEKL. CDR3 length equals 15 residues.